Presented here are 23 T cell receptor beta chains from one specimen sequenced in a study of CD8 T cells in ankylosing spondylitis. Study-level points and caveats: For ankylosing spondylitis blood, a TCR beta motif of about eight highly homologous variants appeared characteristic.

Using its own MiXCR run on the 5' RACE reads, TCRdb lists one record per CDR3 protein. The data hold roughly 470,000 distinct CDR3 sequences, with about 25% observed a single time. Their specific antigens are unknown. Sequencing input: blood, either unsorted or a sorted T cell fraction (not recorded which). These receptors were obtained from a male donor with ankylosing spondylitis.

This chain uses TRBV7-2 with TRBJ2-1; 8 nucleotides agree with TRBD2. Germline V gene sequence: CDR1 SGHTA, CDR2 FQGNSA. This CDR3 region has 16 residues. V trimming: 5 bases; J trimming: 1 base; junction bases outside the gene matches: 7. The CDR3 DNA is TGTGCCAGCAGCCGCACTGGCGGGAGGTCCTACAATGAGCAGTTCTTC. Protein sequence: CASSRTGGRSYNEQFF. Complete variable domain (other parts from reference TRBV7-2 and TRBJ2-1): GAGVSQSPSNKVTEKGKDVELRCDPISGHTALYWYRQSLGQGLEFLIYFQGNSAPDKSGLPSDRFSAERTGGSVSTLTIQRTQQEDSAVYLCASSRTGGRSYNEQFFGPGTRLTVL.

This clonotype was counted between two and nine times. A read error may account for a junction end that differs from germline. The J gene is TRBJ1-2, the V gene TRBV27; 7 bases are shared with TRBD1. This CDR3 region has 12 residues. Germline CDR1 MNHEY, CDR2 SMNVEV (reference sequence). CDR3 sequence: CASSSTGWDQAF. CDR3 DNA sequence: TGTGCCAGCAGTTCGACAGGGTGGGACCAGGCCTTC.

The chain employs TRBV29-1 and TRBJ1-2; the match to TRBD1 covers 8 bases. This CDR3 has 12 amino acids. V shed 8 bases and J 5 bases; nucleotides not matched to a gene: 7. CDR1 SQVTM and CDR2 ANQGSEA come from the germline V gene. CDR3 nucleotides: TGCAGCTCGGGACAGGACTCATATGGCTACACCTTC. It yields the protein CSSGQDSYGYTF.

This clonotype was observed a few times. This chain links TRBV19 with TRBJ2-1, with D perhaps being TRBD1 or TRBD2 (5 bases each). The V gene's germline CDR1 is LNHDA and CDR2 SQIVND (reference sequence). The CDR3 has 16 residues. The V and J ends lost 5 bases and 2 bases respectively, with 16 bases between them. The CDR3 loop reads CASSSLRGLTYNEQFF. CDR3 sequence (DNA): TGTGCCAGTAGTTCCCTGAGGGGTTTAACCTACAATGAGCAGTTCTTC.

This clonotype was counted only a few times. The chain uses TRBV5-1 and TRBJ1-2, with D possibly matching TRBD1 (6 bases). CDR1 is SGHRS and CDR2 is YFSETQ in the germline V gene. This CDR3 spans 14 amino acids. Trimming cost V 1 base and J 7 bases, with 14 bases left between them. The DNA of the CDR3 is TGCGCCAGCAGCTTGCAACCACAGGGTCCTGGCTACACCTTC. This translates into CASSLQPQGPGYTF.

V and J are TRBV24-1 and TRBJ2-1; 8 nucleotides line up with TRBD2. Per germline, CDR1 KGHDR and CDR2 SFDVKD. With V trimmed by 5 bases and J by 10 bases, 12 bases remained unmatched. The CDR3 extends over 15 amino acids. The DNA of the CDR3 is TGTGCCACCAGTGCTAGCGGGCCCCGATCCAGGGAGCAGTTCTTC. Protein: CATSASGPRSREQFF.

This clonotype was picked up a small number of times. The J gene is TRBJ2-3, the V gene TRBV20-1, with a possible D match to TRBD1 (6 bases). V lost 2 bases and J 5 bases, leaving 8 bases between the germline ends. The CDR3 consists of 12 residues. Germline CDR1 is DFQATT and CDR2 is SNEGSKA (reference sequence). The CDR3 here is CSARIGGDTQYF. Written as DNA, the CDR3 is TGCAGTGCTAGAATAGGGGGAGATACGCAGTATTTT.

The V gene is TRBV5-1, the J gene TRBJ2-5; TRBD2 matches 11 bases. Germline CDR1 SGHRS, CDR2 YFSETQ. The CDR3 runs to 13 residues. After removal of 0 bases from V and 13 bases from J, the junction contained 5 bases not matched to a gene. The CDR3 bases are TGCGCCAGCAGCTTGGAGGCTAGCGGGAGGACGTACTTC. The encoded protein is CASSLEASGRTYF.

V is TRBV10-2 and J is TRBJ2-2, with 10 bases that match TRBD2. V dropped 6 bases and J dropped 3; count of bases not matched to a gene: 4. CDR3 length: 15 amino acids. Germline V CDR1 and CDR2: WSHSY, SAAADI. For the CDR3, the DNA is TGCGCCAGCAGAGGGACTAGCGATTACACCGGGGAGCTGTTTTTT. It translates to CASRGTSDYTGELFF.

This clonotype was observed a few times. The chain is built from TRBV3-1 and TRBJ1-6, with D unresolved. There are 12 residues in the CDR3. Germline-derived CDR1 and CDR2 are LGHDT and YNNKEL (reference sequence). The V end lost 3 bases, the J end lost 17 bases, and 14 bases lay between the germline ends. The CDR3 DNA reads TGTGCCAGCAGCCACGACAAGGACCTCGTCCACTTT. Translation: CASSHDKDLVHF.

In its sample, this clonotype was seen a few times. The gene calls are TRBV10-3 and TRBJ1-5; D is ambiguous. The length of the CDR3 is 13 residues. The V gene's germline CDR1 is ENHRY and CDR2 SYGVKD. Trimming cost V 4 bases and J 5 bases, with 9 bases left between them. The CDR3: CAISAGLYQPQHF. In DNA form, the CDR3 reads TGTGCCATCAGTGCCGGTCTCTATCAGCCCCAGCATTTT.

There are a few counts of this clonotype. The chain has TRBV5-1 and TRBJ2-6; D could derive from TRBD1 or TRBD2 (5 bases each). V shed 5 bases and J shed 0 bases, with 15 bases lying between them. The CDR3 loop spans 17 amino acids. The V gene's germline CDR1 is SGHRS and CDR2 YFSETQ. The CDR3 sequence: CASSRDVQGSGANVLTF. CDR3 DNA sequence: TGCGCCAGCAGTCGGGACGTCCAGGGCTCTGGGGCCAACGTCCTGACTTTC.

J is TRBJ1-1 and V is TRBV27; D may be TRBD1 (5 bases). Trimming shortened V by 6 bases and J by 4 bases, and 15 bases separated the two germline ends. From germline, CDR1 is MNHEY and CDR2 SMNVEV (reference sequence). The CDR3 spans 14 residues. CDR3 residues: CASSWDPASTEAFF. The CDR3 nucleotides read TGTGCCAGCAGCTGGGACCCCGCGAGCACTGAAGCTTTCTTT.

The rearrangement uses TRBV20-1 and TRBJ2-3; 7 bases line up with TRBD1. The CDR3 consists of 13 residues. Germline CDR1 reads DFQATT; CDR2 reads SNEGSKA (reference sequence). The junction had 10 bases not matched to a gene; V was cut back by 8 bases and J by 5 bases. CDR3 DNA: TGCAGTCTACGGCAGGGGGTTTTAGATACGCAGTATTTT. Translating gives CSLRQGVLDTQYF.

The chain employs TRBV10-2 and TRBJ2-5, with a possible D match to TRBD2 (7 bases). Germline loops: CDR1 WSHSY, CDR2 SAAADI. The V end was cut by 6 bases, the J end by 1 base, with 12 bases between. The CDR3 length is 14 residues. The CDR3 bases are TGCGCCAGCAGGGGGGGGCTAATCCAAGAGACCCAGTACTTC. It encodes CASRGGLIQETQYF.

Many counts were recorded for this clonotype. The chain is built from TRBV27 and TRBJ2-7, with D possibly being TRBD1 or TRBD2 (5 bases each). The CDR3 is 13 amino acids. Between the trimmed V and J ends, which lost 8 bases and 1 base, there was a span of 12 bases. Looked up from germline, CDR1 is MNHEY and CDR2 is SMNVEV (reference sequence). The CDR3 loop reads CASQSGGSYEQYF. In DNA, the CDR3 is TGTGCCAGCCAAAGTGGGGGATCCTACGAGCAGTACTTC.

The J gene is TRBJ2-5, the V gene TRBV4-2, with D hard to call. The V gene's germline CDR1 is LGHNA and CDR2 YNFKEQ. CDR3 size: 15 residues. V was shortened by 1 base and J by 3 bases, with 12 bases between the two germline ends. The chain's CDR3 is CASSQGASAEETQYF. CDR3 coding DNA: TGTGCCAGCAGCCAAGGAGCTAGTGCAGAAGAGACCCAGTACTTC.

The CDR3 DNA follows: TGTGCCAGCAGCGTAGAGAGGGGAGACTATGGCTACACCTTC. Protein product: CASSVERGDYGYTF. The chain carries TRBV9 and TRBJ1-2; possibly TRBD1 for D (5 bases). This CDR3 has 14 residues. V was clipped by 0 bases and J by 3 bases, with 9 bases between them. Germline loops: CDR1 SGDLS, CDR2 YYNGEE.

V usage is TRBV7-2 and J usage is TRBJ1-2, with TRBD1 matching over 8 bases. This CDR3 is 15 amino acids long. CDR1 and CDR2 from the germline V gene are SGHTA and FQGNSA. Trimming cost V 5 bases and J 1 base; bases outside gene matches: 6. The CDR3 bases are TGTGCCAGCAGCCCATACGACAGGGGTAACTATGGCTACACCTTC. It translates to CASSPYDRGNYGYTF.

This chain links TRBV5-1 with TRBJ1-2, with D possibly TRBD1 on 6 matching bases. V was cut by 4 bases and J by 2 bases, with 9 bases left in between. This CDR3 spans 13 amino acids. The germline gives CDR1 SGHRS, CDR2 YFSETQ. CDR3 region: CASSAGTNYGYTF. The CDR3 nucleotides are TGCGCCAGCAGCGCCGGGACAAACTATGGCTACACCTTC. The entire variable domain, with the rest obtained from reference TRBV5-1 and TRBJ1-2, is as follows: KAGVTQTPRYLIKTRGQQVTLSCSPISGHRSVSWYQQTPGQGLQFLFEYFSETQRNKGNFPGRFSGRQFSNSRSEMNVSTLELGDSALYLCASSAGTNYGYTFGSGTRLTVV.

The genes are TRBV29-1 and TRBJ2-1; D not resolved. Between the trimmed V and J ends, which lost 6 bases and 10 bases, there was a span of 16 bases. CDR3 length equals 12 residues. Germline-derived CDR1 and CDR2 are SQVTM and ANQGSEA. The CDR3 here is CSVVGPAVEQFF. CDR3 nucleotides: TGCAGCGTCGTCGGCCCCGCGGTGGAGCAGTTCTTC.

In this sample, this clonotype turned up a few times. This sequence joins TRBV20-1 and TRBJ2-1; D not certain. CDR3 length equals 11 residues. CDR1 is DFQATT and CDR2 is SNEGSKA in the germline V gene (reference sequence). V gave up 5 bases and J gave up 7 bases, with 9 bases separating them. CDR3 residues: CSARIKNEQFF. The CDR3, as DNA: TGCAGTGCTCGGATCAAGAATGAGCAGTTCTTC.

The chain uses TRBV27 and TRBJ2-7; D unclear. The CDR3 covers 13 residues. V was pared by 7 bases and J by 5 bases, with 15 bases between. Germline V gene lookup returns CDR1 MNHEY and CDR2 SMNVEV (reference sequence). The CDR3 protein is CASTPYGSNEQYF. The CDR3 nucleotides are TGTGCCAGCACTCCCTACGGATCCAACGAGCAGTACTTC.